The 25 T cell receptor beta chains below come from one sample, sequenced in a study of T cell changes during pregnancy in multiple sclerosis. The protocol was immunoSEQ multiplex PCR, while the TCRdb copy is restricted to in-frame clones and leaves out a portion. The profile covers 50,000 or so clones, with 85% to 95% appearing a single time and more than 0.7% taken by the ten largest. The source material was CD4+ T cells from peripheral blood mononuclear cells, sampled in the third trimester of pregnancy. These receptor sequences come from a female donor with multiple sclerosis, enrolled in a pregnancy study.

The V and J genes are TRBV4-2 and TRBJ2-5, with TRBD1 as a possible D gene (6 bases). The length of the CDR3 is 15 residues. The germline V gene has CDR1 LGHNA and CDR2 YNFKEQ. Trimming took 3 bases from V and 2 from J, leaving 13 bases between them. The DNA for the CDR3 is TGTGCCAGCAGCCAGGACCGACAGGTACAAGAGACCCAGTACTTC. Amino acid sequence: CASSQDRQVQETQYF.

This clone has more than one count but fewer than ten. The V gene is TRBV18, the J gene TRBJ1-2; maybe TRBD1 (5 bases). Germline CDR1 and CDR2: KGHSH and LQKENI. The CDR3 has 14 residues. Deletions cut 3 bases from V and 4 bases from J, with 12 bases between. The CDR3 spells CASSPVGDSYGYTF. CDR3 nucleotide sequence: TGTGCCAGCTCACCGGTAGGAGACAGCTATGGCTACACCTTC.

The V gene is TRBV6-5, the J gene TRBJ2-2; D unresolved. Trimming removed 6 bases from V and 8 bases from J, with 13 bases in between. The CDR3 is 13 residues long. CDR1 MNHEY and CDR2 SVGAGI come from the germline V gene. CDR3 nucleotide sequence: TGTGCCAGCAGGAGTCTTGGTTATGGGGAGCTGTTTTTT. As protein: CASRSLGYGELFF.

This clone was observed once. J is TRBJ1-6 and V is TRBV19; TRBD1 matches at 9 bases. The germline CDR1 and CDR2 sequences are LNHDA and SQIVND (reference sequence). This CDR3 is 15 amino acids long. The junction had 3 bases not matched to a gene; V was cut back by 5 bases and J by 4 bases. DNA of the CDR3: TGTGCCAGTAGTGTACAGGGGGCGTATAATTCACCCCTCCACTTT. It is translated as CASSVQGAYNSPLHF. Full variable domain (outside the CDR3, taken from reference TRBV19 and TRBJ1-6): DGGITQSPKYLFRKEGQNVTLSCEQNLNHDAMYWYRQDPGQGLRLIYYSQIVNDFQKGDIAEGYSVSREKKESFPLTVTSAQKNPTAFYLCASSVQGAYNSPLHFGNGTRLTVT.

The V call is TRBV18, the J call TRBJ2-2; D remains ambiguous. The germline gives CDR1 KGHSH, CDR2 LQKENI. The CDR3 runs to 14 residues. Trimming shortened V by 3 bases and J by 2 bases, and 7 bases separated the two germline ends. For the CDR3, the DNA is TGTGCCAGCTCACCCACTGTTAACACCGGGGAGCTGTTTTTT. It encodes CASSPTVNTGELFF.

This chain connects TRBV11-3 to TRBJ1-1; D unresolved. The CDR3 spans 13 residues. V gave up 2 bases and J gave up 3 bases, with 7 bases separating them. The germline V gene has CDR1 SGHNT and CDR2 YENEEA. The CDR3 here is CASSLRGYTEAFF. Written as DNA, the CDR3 is TGTGCCAGCAGCTTAAGAGGGTACACTGAAGCTTTCTTT.

This chain uses TRBV18 with TRBJ1-2; the D gene is possibly TRBD1 (6 bases). Trimming shortened V by 6 bases and J by 1 base, and 12 bases separated the two germline ends. Germline V gene data show CDR1 as KGHSH and CDR2 as LQKENI. This CDR3 spans 14 amino acids. CDR3 in amino acids: CASSTNRDNYGYTF. The DNA of the CDR3 is TGTGCCAGCTCGACCAACAGGGATAACTATGGCTACACCTTC.

This sequence joins TRBV9 and TRBJ1-1, with 8 positions matching TRBD1. The V segment lost 4 bases and the J segment 4 bases; nucleotides outside the gene matches: 6. CDR1 and CDR2 from the germline V gene are SGDLS and YYNGEE. The CDR3 sequence is 14 residues long. The CDR3 here is CASSPPGQGTEAFF. The CDR3 bases are TGTGCCAGCAGCCCCCCCGGACAGGGCACTGAAGCTTTCTTT.

This chain links TRBV7-3 with TRBJ2-5; 9 nucleotides line up with TRBD1. Judging by the DNA end, TRBJ2-7 fits better; the J call may be wrong. CDR1 is SGHTA, CDR2 FQGTGA, per germline. CDR3 length: 13 residues. This CDR3 is CASSSGTGIEQYF. In DNA, the CDR3 is TGTGCCAGCAGCTCCGGGACAGGGATCGAGCAGTACTTC.

This chain links TRBV5-3 with TRBJ2-5, with no clear D. TRBV5-3 is an ORF for which the function is uncertain. The ends were cut back, 0 bases at V and 4 bases at J, with 13 bases in the middle. CDR3 length equals 15 residues. The CDR3 sequence: CARSLDPQPGETQYF. The CDR3 DNA is TGTGCCAGAAGCTTGGACCCCCAACCCGGAGAGACCCAGTACTTC.

This sequence joins TRBV7-6 and TRBJ2-7; 9 bases map to TRBD1. Germline-derived CDR1 and CDR2 are SGHVS and FNYEAQ. Trimming cost V 5 bases and J 5 bases; bases outside gene matches: 22. This CDR3 contains 19 residues. The CDR3 loop is CASSVGTLQGATQFNEQYF. The CDR3 coding sequence is TGTGCCAGCAGCGTAGGAACATTACAGGGGGCAACTCAATTCAACGAGCAGTACTTC.

J is TRBJ2-3 and V is TRBV18; possible D gene TRBD2, 6 bases. Trimming stripped 3 bases from V and 3 bases from J, with 13 bases between. CDR1 is KGHSH and CDR2 is LQKENI in the germline V gene. This CDR3 is 15 amino acids long. CDR3 in amino acids: CASSPLASGTDTQYF. In DNA, the CDR3 is TGTGCCAGCTCACCTCTAGCGAGTGGGACAGATACGCAGTATTTT.

V and J are TRBV19 and TRBJ2-3, with 7 bases fitting TRBD2. V shed 0 bases, J shed 7 bases, and the junction held 7 bases outside the gene matches. The V gene's germline CDR1 is LNHDA and CDR2 SQIVND (reference sequence). CDR3 size: 15 residues. This CDR3 reads CASSIDPREGYTQYF. DNA of the CDR3: TGTGCCAGTAGTATAGATCCCAGGGAGGGGTATACGCAGTATTTT.

Only a few counts were recorded for this clone. The V gene is TRBV29-1, the J gene TRBJ2-4; 7 bases agree with TRBD1. The V segment lost 5 bases and the J segment 3 bases; nucleotides outside the gene matches: 4. CDR1 is SQVTM and CDR2 is ANQGSEA in the germline V gene. The length of the CDR3 is 13 residues. CDR3 nucleotides: TGCAGCGTTCCCGGACAGGTCAAAAACATTCAGTACTTC. It codes for CSVPGQVKNIQYF.

The V and J genes are TRBV2 and TRBJ1-2; no reliable D call. V was pared by 8 bases and J by 4 bases, with 14 bases between. The CDR3 has 13 amino acids. Germline V gene data show CDR1 as SNHLY and CDR2 as FYNNEI. Written as DNA, the CDR3 is TGTGCCAGCGGTCACGGGGTGGCCTATGGCTACACCTTC. Translating gives CASGHGVAYGYTF.

This clone appeared once. The CDR3 is CASSLREGTLHF. The CDR3 DNA reads as TGTGCCAGCAGTTTACGGGAGGGGACCCTCCACTTT. The chain has TRBV6-5 and TRBJ1-6; maybe TRBD1 (5 bases). The germline V gene encodes CDR1 MNHEY and CDR2 SVGAGI. This CDR3 spans 12 amino acids. The germline V and J ends were trimmed by 4 bases and 14 bases, with 12 bases remaining between them.

This clone has a single count. The rearrangement joins TRBV13 to TRBJ1-1; TRBD1 agrees at 8 bases. CDR1 and CDR2 (germline): PRHDT, FYEKMQ (reference sequence). V gave up 5 bases and J gave up 6 bases; unmatched junction bases: 8. CDR3 size: 14 residues. The CDR3 DNA reads TGTGCCAGCAGCACCGGACAGGGCCGGGCTGAAGCTTTCTTT. This gives the protein CASSTGQGRAEAFF.

This CDR3 reads CASSTGGIPEAFF. CDR3 DNA: TGTGCCAGCTCCACGGGGGGCATCCCTGAAGCTTTCTTT. This chain joins TRBV18 and TRBJ1-1; maybe TRBD1 (6 bases). The germline gives CDR1 KGHSH, CDR2 LQKENI. This CDR3 comprises 13 residues. The V gene lost 6 bases and the J gene lost 6 bases, with 14 bases spanning the gap.

This CDR3 is CASSYLQGPYEQYF. CDR3 bases: TGTGCCAGCAGTTACCTACAGGGCCCCTACGAGCAGTACTTC. The rearrangement links TRBV27 to TRBJ2-7; the D gene is possibly TRBD1 (6 bases). V was trimmed by 4 bases and J by 2 bases, leaving 12 bases between them. Germline V gene lookup returns CDR1 MNHEY and CDR2 SMNVEV (reference sequence). The CDR3 spans 14 residues.

This clone was found a few times. V and J are TRBV4-3 and TRBJ1-6, with 10 bases identical to TRBD1. Germline lookup yields CDR1 LGHNA and CDR2 YSLEER. The length of the CDR3 is 19 residues. The junction had 6 bases not matched to a gene; V was cut back by 1 base and J by 0 bases. CDR3 amino acids: CASSQGFGTGASYNSPLHF. The DNA of the CDR3 is TGCGCCAGCAGCCAAGGATTCGGGACAGGGGCCTCCTATAATTCACCCCTCCACTTT.

The chain employs TRBV4-3 and TRBJ1-3; no firm D call. Germline V gives CDR1 LGHNA, CDR2 YSLEER. Trimming removed 0 bases from V and 0 bases from J, with 9 bases in between. This CDR3 spans 16 amino acids. The CDR3 DNA reads as TGCGCCAGCAGCCAAGATACAGTACGCTCTGGAAACACCATATATTTT. Translation: CASSQDTVRSGNTIYF.

The V and J genes are TRBV30 and TRBJ1-5; a possible D gene is TRBD1 (5 bases). Germline V gene sequence: CDR1 GTSNPN, CDR2 SVGIG (reference sequence). The CDR3 loop spans 15 amino acids. The V gene lost 2 bases and the J gene lost 0 bases, with 11 bases spanning the gap. The CDR3 spells CAWSQTVYSNQPQHF. CDR3 nucleotide sequence: TGTGCCTGGAGTCAGACAGTTTATAGCAATCAGCCCCAGCATTTT.

V usage is TRBV7-3 and J usage is TRBJ2-1, with 9 bases that match TRBD1. The J segment lost 6 bases and the V segment lost 5 bases, leaving 8 bases of the junction unmatched. The CDR3 loop spans 15 amino acids. The germline CDR1 and CDR2 sequences are SGHTA and FQGTGA. CDR3 in DNA: TGTGCCAGCAGCACCCGGACAGGGGCCGTCAATGAGCAGTTCTTC. It yields the protein CASSTRTGAVNEQFF.

CDR3 bases: TGTGCCAGTAGAGCTGGGGCCTCACAGTTACCAATAGCCAAAAACATTCAGTACTTC. Translating it yields CASRAGASQLPIAKNIQYF. This chain joins TRBV19 and TRBJ2-4, with D maybe TRBD1 (5 bases). Per germline, CDR1 LNHDA and CDR2 SQIVND (reference sequence). The CDR3 runs 19 residues. The ends were cut back, 6 bases at V and 0 bases at J, with 24 bases in the middle. Drawing the rest from reference TRBV19 and TRBJ2-4, the complete variable domain is DGGITQSPKYLFRKEGQNVTLSCEQNLNHDAMYWYRQDPGQGLRLIYYSQIVNDFQKGDIAEGYSVSREKKESFPLTVTSAQKNPTAFYLCASRAGASQLPIAKNIQYFGAGTRLSVL.

The V gene is TRBV18, the J gene TRBJ1-1; TRBD1 might be the D (5 bases). Germline V gene lookup returns CDR1 KGHSH and CDR2 LQKENI. This CDR3 spans 17 amino acids. The V gene lost 3 bases and the J gene lost 3 bases, with 20 bases spanning the gap. The CDR3 spells CASSPQGSGVGHTEAFF. CDR3 nucleotides: TGTGCCAGCTCACCTCAAGGGTCGGGGGTCGGGCACACTGAAGCTTTCTTT.